The clone carrying this T cell receptor (beta chain) was counted ten times or more. Germline V gives CDR1 DFQATT, CDR2 SNEGSKA (reference sequence). There are 14 residues in the CDR3. V was trimmed by 4 bases and J by 3 bases, leaving 16 bases between them. The data stem from a study of early T cells in non-severe SARS-CoV-2 infection. As for the study in general: Sequenced bulk RNA came from whole blood that was unsorted, and chains were unpaired.

TCRdb fed the 5' RACE reads into MiXCR, producing one record per CDR3 protein. The profile shows 20,000 to 25,000 distinct CDR3 sequences, roughly 5% of them singletons. This chain connects TRBV20-1 to TRBJ2-7; tentative D call: TRBD1 (6 bases). The sequence came from an adult who was a healthcare worker with PCR-confirmed SARS-CoV-2 infection or an uninfected control (not recorded which). Sequencing was done on a sample of whole blood. CDR3 nucleotides: TGCAGTGCTATTGGGGGCGCGGTCAGCTACGAGCAGTACTTC. Translation: CSAIGGAVSYEQYF.